One and the same sample provided the 28 T cell receptor beta chains below, sequenced in a study of CD8 T cells in Susac syndrome. When the RNA was reverse transcribed, random hexamers were used with an input of roughly 0.5 to 1 ug. TCRdb re-analysed the immunoSEQ multiplex PCR reads in MiXCR, keeping a single row per CDR3 protein. The table includes approximately 140,000 distinct CDR3 sequences, roughly 96% detected once. Source material: CD4+ T cells from PBMCs. The origin of the receptors is a human donor with multiple sclerosis.

V is TRBV4-3 and J is TRBJ2-5; 9 bases are shared with TRBD1. CDR3 length equals 15 residues. From germline, CDR1 is LGHNA and CDR2 YSLEER. Losses at the gene ends were 3 bases for V and 3 bases for J; bases not matched to a gene: 5. The CDR3 DNA sequence: TGCGCCAGCAGCCAGGGGGACAGGGCGGAAGAGACCCAGTACTTC. It specifies CASSQGDRAEETQYF.

J is TRBJ2-7 and V is TRBV29-1, with D perhaps TRBD2 (5 bases). Germline CDR1 is SQVTM and CDR2 is ANQGSEA. The CDR3 contains 12 residues. Trimming pared 2 bases from V and 8 bases from J, leaving 13 bases between. CDR3 in DNA: TGCAGCGTTGAAATCGGGGAGTTCCAGCAGTACTTC. The encoded protein is CSVEIGEFQQYF.

A single count supports this clonotype. The chain is built from TRBV3-1 and TRBJ2-5, with 7 bases fitting TRBD2. The CDR3 covers 16 residues. CDR1 LGHDT and CDR2 YNNKEL come from the germline V gene (reference sequence). V trimming: 0 bases; J trimming: 4 bases; junction bases outside the gene matches: 8. The CDR3 DNA reads TGTGCCAGCAGCCAAGATCTGGCGGGAGCCCCAGAGACCCAGTACTTC. It yields the protein CASSQDLAGAPETQYF.

CDR3 sequence: CSAKGTPGEQYF. CDR3 nucleotide sequence: TGCAGTGCTAAGGGGACACCGGGGGAGCAGTACTTC. V usage is TRBV20-1 and J usage is TRBJ2-7; D possibly corresponds to TRBD1 (6 bases). The CDR3 spans 12 residues. Trimming cost V 4 bases and J 7 bases, with 14 bases left between them. CDR1 DFQATT and CDR2 SNEGSKA come from the germline V gene (reference sequence).

This clonotype showed up just once. Germline and junction disagree at one end, which may indicate a read error. The gene calls are TRBV2 and TRBJ2-7; D remains ambiguous. CDR1 is SNHLY, CDR2 FYNNEI, per germline. This CDR3 is 11 amino acids long. The CDR3 nucleotides are TGTGCCAGCAGCGAAGGACCCCGGGAGTACTTC. Its protein product is CASSEGPREYF.

The gene calls are TRBV9 and TRBJ1-2, with a tentative D call TRBD1 (6 bases). Germline CDR1 reads SGDLS; CDR2 reads YYNGEE. Trimming pared 3 bases from V and 8 bases from J, leaving 14 bases between. The CDR3 totals 13 residues. The CDR3 sequence is CASSEGTTSGYTF. CDR3 nucleotide sequence: TGTGCCAGCAGCGAAGGGACAACGAGCGGCTACACCTTC.

This chain joins TRBV6-2 or TRBV6-3 and TRBJ2-1; D gene ambiguous. V lost 6 bases and J lost 4, with 16 bases in between. Germline CDR1 reads MNHEY; CDR2 reads SVGEGT. The CDR3 runs to 15 residues. CDR3 sequence reads: CASSFTSDGYNEQFF. Here the CDR3 DNA reads TGTGCCAGCAGCTTCACATCTGACGGTTACAATGAGCAGTTCTTC.

This rearrangement joins TRBV28 to TRBJ2-3, with TRBD2 as a possible D gene (7 bases). The CDR3 sequence is 13 residues long. The germline CDR1 and CDR2 sequences are MDHEN and SYDVKM. Trimming removed 7 bases from V and 7 bases from J, with 15 bases in between. CDR3 in amino acids: CASTRGAWNTQYF. In DNA, the CDR3 is TGTGCCAGCACCCGGGGGGCGTGGAATACGCAGTATTTT.

This chain joins TRBV3-1 and TRBJ1-2; D is possibly TRBD1 (6 bases). V dropped 0 bases and J dropped 4 bases, with 12 bases sitting between them. The CDR3 spans 15 residues. Germline V gives CDR1 LGHDT, CDR2 YNNKEL (reference sequence). The CDR3 DNA sequence: TGTGCCAGCAGCCAAGATAGGGGGTACAGCTATGGCTACACCTTC. As protein: CASSQDRGYSYGYTF.

The chain carries TRBV20-1 and TRBJ1-6, with 7 bases that match TRBD1. The germline CDR1 and CDR2 sequences are DFQATT and SNEGSKA (reference sequence). V was pared by 5 bases and J by 5 bases, with 9 bases of the junction left unmatched. This CDR3 contains 15 residues. For the CDR3, the DNA is TGCAGTGCTGGCGCAGGGACAGTCAATAATTCACCCCTCCACTTT. The encoded protein is CSAGAGTVNNSPLHF.

The gene calls are TRBV20-1 and TRBJ2-7, with TRBD1 as a possible D gene (5 bases). V gave up 6 bases and J gave up 2 bases, with 14 bases separating them. This CDR3 region has 13 residues. Germline lookup yields CDR1 DFQATT and CDR2 SNEGSKA (reference sequence). The CDR3 DNA reads TGCAGTGCCCATCGGACACCAGCCTACGAGCAGTACTTC. The encoded protein is CSAHRTPAYEQYF.

The genes are TRBV2 and TRBJ2-5; unclear D gene. This CDR3 is built from 13 residues. Trimming shortened V by 7 bases and J by 5 bases, and 14 bases separated the two germline ends. Germline CDR1 is SNHLY and CDR2 is FYNNEI. DNA of the CDR3: TGTGCCAGCATCCCAGAGTCAAGGGAGACCCAGTACTTC. Translation gives CASIPESRETQYF.

The chain employs TRBV7-2 and TRBJ1-5, with TRBD1 identical over 7 bases. Germline V gene data show CDR1 as SGHTA and CDR2 as FQGNSA. Losses at the gene ends were 2 bases for V and 2 bases for J; bases not matched to a gene: 9. This CDR3 comprises 17 residues. The CDR3 DNA sequence: TGTGCCAGCAGCTTAAAGGCGACAGGGTCTGGCAATCAGCCCCAGCATTTT. It codes for CASSLKATGSGNQPQHF.

This chain uses TRBV9 with TRBJ1-4; D gene unclear. This CDR3 contains 15 residues. The V gene's germline CDR1 is SGDLS and CDR2 YYNGEE. Between the trimmed V and J ends, which lost 0 bases and 0 bases, there was a span of 6 bases. The CDR3 nucleotides are TGTGCCAGCAGCGTAGCTCATGCAACTAATGAAAAACTGTTTTTT. Its protein is CASSVAHATNEKLFF.

V and J are TRBV20-1 and TRBJ2-5, with a tentative D call TRBD2 (5 bases). The ends were cut back, 4 bases at V and 7 bases at J, with 40 bases in the middle. The germline V gene encodes CDR1 DFQATT and CDR2 SNEGSKA (reference sequence). This CDR3 has 21 amino acids. CDR3 residues: CSAKSLSGKTPSGSTRGTQYF. The CDR3 coding sequence is TGCAGTGCTAAGAGCCTCTCGGGGAAAACCCCGTCCGGATCGACCAGAGGGACCCAGTACTTC.

This clonotype showed up just once. The V gene is TRBV14, the J gene TRBJ2-1, with 7 bases aligning to TRBD2. CDR1 and CDR2 from the germline V gene are SGHDN and FVKESK. The CDR3 is 11 residues long. The ends lost 5 bases at V and 12 bases at J; junction bases unmatched: 4. The CDR3 DNA reads TGTGCCAGCAGCAGTTCTAGCGGGCAGTTCTTC. Protein product: CASSSSSGQFF.

The CDR3 DNA is TGTGCCAGCAGCGTAGAAGGAGGGGGAGGGGCCAACGTCCTGACTTTC. This sequence encodes CASSVEGGGGANVLTF. The chain joins TRBV9 to TRBJ2-6, with D tentatively TRBD1 or TRBD2 (6 bases each). The CDR3 runs to 16 residues. Germline CDR1 and CDR2: SGDLS and YYNGEE. Trimming removed 0 bases at V and 4 bases at J, with 11 bases between.

The chain carries TRBV7-9 and TRBJ1-1; D gene unclear. V was shortened by 5 bases and J by 8 bases, with 18 bases between the two germline ends. The germline V gene encodes CDR1 SEHNR and CDR2 FQNEAQ (reference sequence). The CDR3 length is 14 residues. The CDR3, as DNA: TGTGCCAGCAGCCGATCTGCTGGGCAGGACGAAGCTTTCTTT. As protein: CASSRSAGQDEAFF.

V and J are TRBV5-1 and TRBJ2-5, with D possibly being TRBD2 (5 bases). Per germline, CDR1 SGHRS and CDR2 YFSETQ. V was clipped by 0 bases and J by 5 bases, with 14 bases between them. The CDR3 is 15 residues long. For the CDR3, the DNA is TGCGCCAGCAGCTTGGTTCCGGGGTTCGCGGAGACCCAGTACTTC. As protein: CASSLVPGFAETQYF.

J is TRBJ2-3 and V is TRBV12-3 or TRBV12-4, with 9 bases fitting TRBD2. This CDR3 comprises 15 residues. V lost 8 bases, J lost 5 bases, and 11 bases stayed unmatched. The CDR3 protein is CASAPPRGGRDTQYF. DNA of the CDR3: TGTGCCAGCGCCCCCCCGCGGGGGGGCCGAGATACGCAGTATTTT.

V gene TRBV20-1 combines with J gene TRBJ2-5; a weak D match, TRBD1 (6 bases). Germline CDR1 reads DFQATT; CDR2 reads SNEGSKA (reference sequence). This CDR3 has 15 residues. V was cut by 3 bases and J by 2 bases, with 16 bases left in between. CDR3 nucleotide sequence: TGCAGTGCTAGCTTGGACAGCCACACGCAAGAGACCCAGTACTTC. Translated: CSASLDSHTQETQYF.

The chain uses TRBV3-1 and TRBJ2-6; no clear D gene. CDR3 length equals 14 residues. Germline CDR1 LGHDT, CDR2 YNNKEL (reference sequence). Trimming removed 2 bases from V and 1 base from J, with 3 bases in between. The CDR3: CASSQLSGANVLTF. Written as DNA, the CDR3 is TGTGCCAGCAGCCAACTGTCTGGGGCCAACGTCCTGACTTTC.

This chain uses TRBV20-1 with TRBJ2-3; perhaps D is TRBD1 or TRBD2 (5 bases each). V lost 4 bases, J lost 2 bases, and 10 bases lay in between. Looked up from germline, CDR1 is DFQATT and CDR2 is SNEGSKA (reference sequence). The CDR3 totals 13 residues. The CDR3 nucleotides read TGCAGTGCTAAGCGAGGGGCCACAGATACGCAGTATTTT. Amino acid sequence: CSAKRGATDTQYF.

J is TRBJ1-2 and V is TRBV28, with D maybe TRBD1 (6 bases). From germline, CDR1 is MDHEN and CDR2 SYDVKM. This CDR3 is 12 amino acids long. Trimming removed 5 bases from V and 9 bases from J, with 13 bases in between. The CDR3 protein is CASSVNTGRYTF. Here the CDR3 DNA reads TGTGCCAGCAGTGTAAACACAGGGCGCTACACCTTC.

This sequence joins TRBV14 and TRBJ2-2; D ambiguous. The CDR3 runs 15 residues. Germline V CDR1 and CDR2: SGHDN, FVKESK. With 7 bases removed from V and 4 bases from J, the gap between germline ends came to 16 bases. CDR3 DNA: TGTGCCAGCACGGCCACCAGCCATTCCACCGGGGAGCTGTTTTTT. It translates to CASTATSHSTGELFF.

The chain employs TRBV29-1 and TRBJ2-1; 8 bases are a match to TRBD2. The J segment lost 5 bases and the V segment lost 7 bases, leaving 10 bases of the junction unmatched. CDR3 length: 14 amino acids. Germline V gene data show CDR1 as SQVTM and CDR2 as ANQGSEA. The CDR3 nucleotides are TGCAGCGGCCTAGCTAGCGGGCCAAACAATGAGCAGTTCTTC. It translates to CSGLASGPNNEQFF.

This chain joins TRBV19 and TRBJ1-5; no clear D. Germline V lookup: CDR1 LNHDA, CDR2 SQIVND (reference sequence). Deletions cut 8 bases from V and 0 bases from J, with 11 bases between. The CDR3 has 14 amino acids. CDR3 region: CASGILYSNQPQHF. The DNA for the CDR3 is TGTGCCAGTGGGATCCTTTATAGCAATCAGCCCCAGCATTTT.

The V call is TRBV11-2, the J call TRBJ2-4; D not resolved. CDR3 size: 15 residues. V lost 0 bases, J lost 1 base, and 7 bases lay in between. CDR1 is SGHAT and CDR2 is FQNNGV in the germline V gene. The CDR3 DNA sequence: TGTGCCAGCAGCTTAGACGGATGGGCCAAAAACATTCAGTACTTC. Translation: CASSLDGWAKNIQYF. Full variable domain (remainder filled in from reference TRBV11-2 and TRBJ2-4): EAGVAQSPRYKIIEKRQSVAFWCNPISGHATLYWYQQILGQGPKLLIQFQNNGVVDDSQLPKDRFSAERLKGVDSTLKIQPAKLEDSAVYLCASSLDGWAKNIQYFGAGTRLSVL.